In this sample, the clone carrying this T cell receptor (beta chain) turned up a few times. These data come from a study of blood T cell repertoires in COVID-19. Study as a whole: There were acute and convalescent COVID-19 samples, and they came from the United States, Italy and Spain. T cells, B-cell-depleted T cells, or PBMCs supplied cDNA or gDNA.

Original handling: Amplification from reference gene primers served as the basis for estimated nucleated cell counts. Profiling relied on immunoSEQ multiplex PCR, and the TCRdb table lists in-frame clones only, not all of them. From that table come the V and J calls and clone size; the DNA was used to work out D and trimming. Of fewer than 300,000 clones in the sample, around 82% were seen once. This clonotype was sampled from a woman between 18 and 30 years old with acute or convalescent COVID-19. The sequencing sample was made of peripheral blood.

The chain's CDR3 is CASSPQDREPRGNIQYF. CDR3 DNA: TGTGCCAGCTCACCCCAGGACAGGGAACCCCGGGGGAACATTCAGTACTTC. The chain uses TRBV18 and TRBJ2-4; TRBD1 aligns across 8 bases. Germline loops: CDR1 KGHSH, CDR2 LQKENI. The CDR3 totals 17 residues. The trim removed 3 bases at V and 7 bases at J, leaving 14 bases unmatched. The variable domain in full, completed from reference TRBV18 and TRBJ2-4, reads NAGVMQNPRHLVRRRGQEARLRCSPMKGHSHVYWYRQLPEEGLKFMVYLQKENIIDESGMPKERFSAEFPKEGPSILRIQQVVRGDSAAYFCASSPQDREPRGNIQYFGAGTRLSVL.